A selection of T cell receptor beta chains follows, all from one sample in a study of esophageal squamous cell carcinoma under preoperative chemotherapy. TCRdb reprocessed the PCR reads via MiXCR and lists one record per CDR3 protein. The profile covers tens of thousands of distinct CDR3 sequences, with roughly 50% appearing a single time and more than 10% taken by the ten largest. Collection took place from a patient given preoperative chemotherapy. These receptors originate from a human donor with esophageal squamous cell carcinoma. The donor label of this sample is uncertain. Both conserved end residues are part of each CDR3. The D gene is left open where the match is weak. A row's size may be missing; if present it is once, few, many or a size class.

abundance	d_gene	j_gene	v_gene	CDR3aa	CDR3nt
-	-	TRBJ2-3	TRBV6-1	CASRGFWGRYTDTQYF	TGTGCCAGCAGGGGATTCTGGGGCCGCTACACAGATACGCAGTATTTC
many	-	TRBJ1-2	TRBV6-2/TRBV6-3	CASSPGTYGYTF	TGTGCCAGCAGTCCTGGTACCTATGGCTACACCTTC
-	-	TRBJ2-1	TRBV5-5	CASSWERRAGHEQFF	TGTGCCAGCAGCTGGGAGAGACGCGCGGGTCATGAGCAGTTCTTC
-	-	TRBJ2-4	TRBV6-5	CASSYSGSTGAKNIQYF	TGTGCCAGCAGTTACTCGGGCAGCACGGGGGCCAAAAACATTCAGTACTTC
many	-	TRBJ2-2	TRBV5-6	CASSQGRAGELFF	TGTGCCAGCAGCCAGGGTAGGGCCGGGGAGCTGTTTTTT
once	-	TRBJ2-4	TRBV10-2	CGVTGLGASNTQYF	TGCGGCGTCACGGGGCTGGGGGCCTCAAACACGCAGTACTTC
-	-	TRBJ2-3	TRBV12-3/TRBV12-4	CAGIDGGAEDTQYF	TGTGCGGGCATTGATGGCGGGGCGGAAGATACGCAGTATTTT
-	-	TRBJ2-7	TRBV7-2	CASSLAGPKNTQYF	TGTGCCAGCAGCTTAGCGGGCCCCAAAAACACGCAGTACTTC
-	-	TRBJ2-7	TRBV6-1	CASSQKGTDQVSYEQYF	TGTGCCAGCAGCCAAAAGGGGACCGACCAGGTCTCCTACGAGCAGTACTTC
-	-	TRBJ2-3	TRBV5-6	CASSPGTASTDTQYF	TGTGCCAGCAGCCCGGGGACCGCTAGCACAGATACGCAGTATTTT
-	TRBD2	TRBJ2-3	TRBV7-3	CASSSTSGGESDTQYF	TGTGCCAGCAGCTCTACTAGCGGGGGGGAGTCAGATACGCAGTATTTT
-	-	TRBJ2-3	TRBV12-3/TRBV12-4	CAGTQAGGKDTQYF	TGTGCGGGCACCCAGGCTGGGGGTAAAGATACGCAGTATTTT
-	-	TRBJ2-5	TRBV7-3	CASSAGPGGRIQETQYF	TGTGCCAGCAGCGCGGGGCCGGGGGGCCGGATCCAAGAGACCCAGTACTTC
-	-	TRBJ2-3	TRBV11-1	CASSYRPGRTTDTQYF	TGTGCCAGCAGCTACAGGCCGGGCCGAACCACAGATACGCAGTATTTT
-	-	TRBJ2-2	TRBV7-6	CASSLENAGTLFF	TGTGCCAGCAGCTTAGAGAACGCAGGGACGCTGTTTTTT
-	-	TRBJ2-4	TRBV7-6	CASSLGAGIAGGAQKTQYF	TGTGCCAGCAGCTTGGGTGCGGGGATCGCGGGCGGAGCCCAAAAGACTCAGTACTTC
many	TRBD2	TRBJ2-5	TRBV7-8	CASSWGGRYNEQYF	TGTGCCAGCAGCTGGGGAGGGCGGTACAATGAGCAGTACTTC
medium-sized	-	TRBJ2-7	TRBV6-5	CASRGQPYEQYF	TGTGCCAGCAGGGGACAACCTTACGAGCAGTACTTC
-	-	TRBJ2-2	TRBV7-9	CASSQSGGAASTGKQFF	TGTGCCAGCAGTCAAAGTGGCGGGGCTGCGAGCACCGGTAAGCAGTTTTTT
-	TRBD2	TRBJ2-4	TRBV7-2	CARGLDAGGQYF	TGTGCCAGGGGCCTAGACGCGGGGGGCCAGTACTTC
-	TRBD1	TRBJ2-5	TRBV7-2	CASSYRGRACRAKDTQYF	TGTGCCAGCAGCTATAGGGGGCGCGCGTGCCGTGCCAAAGACACCCAGTACTTC
-	-	TRBJ2-4	TRBV10-2	CASSERAPGIENIQYF	TGCGCCAGCAGTGAACGGGCCCCCGGAATCGAAAACATTCAGTACTTC
many	-	TRBJ2-5	TRBV6-1	CASSRRTRGETQYF	TGTGCCAGCAGTAGACGGACCCGAGGCGAGACCCAGTACTTC
few	-	TRBJ2-7	TRBV7-2	CASSLALDYEQYF	TGTGCCAGCAGCTTAGCGCTTGACTACGAGCAGTACTTC
once	-	TRBJ2-1	TRBV7-8	CASSLQGSAKPEEQFF	TGTGCCAGCAGCTTGCAGGGTAGCGCGAAACCCGAGGAGCAGTTCTTC
-	-	TRBJ2-6	TRBV29-1	CSACWVSGANVLTF	TGCAGCGCTTGTTGGGTGTCTGGGGCCAACGTCCTGACTTTC
-	-	TRBJ2-5	TRBV5-1	CASSLLGTETQYF	TGCGCCAGCAGCTTGTTAGGTACGGAGACCCAGTACTTC
-	-	TRBJ2-2	TRBV7-9	CASSQSGETASTGKLFF	TGTGCCAGCAGTCAAAGTGGCGAGACAGCGAGCACAGGGAAGCTGTTTTTT
many	-	TRBJ2-5	TRBV11-3	CASSLGGTPGETQYF	TGTGCCAGCAGCTTAGGCGGGACTCCTGGGGAGACCCAGTACTTC
-	-	TRBJ2-4	TRBV7-2	CASSSTGIDKNTQYF	TGTGCCAGCAGTAGCACAGGCATAGACAAAAACACCCAGTACTTC
-	-	TRBJ2-7	TRBV7-6	CASSVEGGGRDPETQYF	TGTGCCAGCAGCGTGGAGGGGGGGGGCCGGGATCCAGAGACGCAGTACTTC
-	TRBD1	TRBJ2-3	TRBV6-1	CASSATSPGTGLKYF	TGTGCCAGCAGTGCTACTTCTCCCGGGACAGGGCTTAAGTATTTT
-	-	TRBJ2-4	TRBV7-6	CASSLDPPIPGRDQDTQYF	TGTGCCAGCAGCTTGGATCCGCCCATCCCGGGCCGTGACCAAGACACCCAGTACTTC
many	TRBD2	TRBJ2-7	TRBV11-3	CASSSGRDEQYF	TGTGCCAGCAGTTCAGGGAGGGACGAGCAGTACTTC
-	-	TRBJ2-4	TRBV7-2	CGSTGGQAKDTQYF	TGTGGCAGCACGGGGGGACAGGCCAAAGACACGCAGTACTTC
-	TRBD2	TRBJ2-7	TRBV6-4	CASSQLAGEYNEQYF	TGTGCCAGCAGTCAACTAGCGGGAGAATACAATGAGCAGTACTTC
-	-	TRBJ2-4	TRBV11-2	CASSLGQGLAKDTQYF	TGTGCCAGCAGCTTAGGGCAGGGCCTAGCCAAAGACACCCAGTACTTC
many	TRBD1	TRBJ2-3	TRBV7-3	CASSSMGQGGDTQYF	TGTGCCAGCAGCTCAATGGGACAGGGGGGCGATACGCAGTATTTT
once	-	TRBJ2-1	TRBV7-3	CASSLGGEQFF	TGTGCCAGCAGCTTAGGGGGTGAGCAGTTCTTC
-	TRBD2	TRBJ2-5	TRBV7-6	CARGFDAGIGGGDKNTQYF	TGTGCCAGGGGTTTTGATGCGGGCATCGGCGGGGGAGACAAAAACACCCAGTACTTC
-	TRBD1	TRBJ2-1	TRBV28	CASSTKQGSETQFF	TGTGCCAGCAGTACCAAACAGGGGTCGGAGACCCAGTTCTTC
-	-	TRBJ2-7	TRBV6-1	CASSRDGVDEQYF	TGTGCCAGCAGCCGGGACGGTGTAGACGAGCAGTACTTC
many	TRBD2	TRBJ2-1	TRBV18	CASSLTSVNSYNEQFF	TGTGCCAGCTCACTCACTAGCGTTAACTCCTACAATGAGCAGTTCTTC
many	-	TRBJ1-1	TRBV5-6	CASSPLSRNTEAFF	TGTGCCAGCAGCCCTCTCTCGAGGAACACTGAAGCTTTCTTT
-	-	TRBJ2-7	TRBV6-5	CASSYLRGGDINEQYF	TGTGCCAGCAGTTACCTCAGGGGGGGCGACATCAATGAGCAGTACTTC
-	-	TRBJ2-2	TRBV11-3	CASSLELTDELFF	TGTGCCAGCAGCTTAGAATTGACAGATGAGCTGTTTTTT
-	TRBD1	TRBJ1-4	TRBV28	CASSGTGWTHEKLFF	TGTGCCAGCAGTGGGACAGGGTGGACTCATGAAAAACTGTTTTTT
-	-	TRBJ2-2	TRBV7-8	CASSFQGAETGELFF	TGTGCCAGCAGCTTCCAAGGGGCGGAAACCGGGGAGCTGTTTTTT
-	-	TRBJ2-1	TRBV6-1	CASRLDRSNEQFF	TGTGCCAGCAGACTGGACAGATCCAATGAGCAGTTCTTC
-	TRBD1	TRBJ2-1	TRBV12-3/TRBV12-4	CASSFRDRINEQFF	TGTGCCAGCAGTTTCCGGGACAGGATTAATGAGCAGTTCTTC